This T cell receptor beta chain appears in the sequencing data of a study of blood T cells in healthy people across ages. CDR3 length: 18 amino acids. V lost 5 bases to trimming and J lost 2 bases; unmatched junction nucleotides: 16. From germline, CDR1 is SGHTA and CDR2 FQGNSA. Notes on this clonotype: Its antigen is currently unknown.

Sample-barcoded 5' priming and a J-beta primer mix drove a second PCR of 7 to 11 cycles. With 12 random nucleotides, a template-switch adaptor tagged each individual cDNA molecule. TCRdb re-derived calls from the 5' RACE reads in MiXCR, one entry per CDR3 protein. The table has about 640,000 distinct CDR3 sequences, approximately 59% seen once. Overall study findings and caveats: Unsorted PBMC material precluded a definitive naive versus antigen-experienced comparison. Strong correlation linked observed beta diversity and percent naive T cells.

The sequence derives from a man aged 55 to 70 in good health. The V and J genes are TRBV7-2 and TRBJ2-3; 7 bases fit TRBD1. The sequenced sample consisted of blood. The CDR3 protein is CASSLDGGLTGSTDTQYF. CDR3 sequence (DNA): TGTGCCAGCAGCCTAGACGGTGGCCTGACAGGGTCCACAGATACGCAGTATTTT.